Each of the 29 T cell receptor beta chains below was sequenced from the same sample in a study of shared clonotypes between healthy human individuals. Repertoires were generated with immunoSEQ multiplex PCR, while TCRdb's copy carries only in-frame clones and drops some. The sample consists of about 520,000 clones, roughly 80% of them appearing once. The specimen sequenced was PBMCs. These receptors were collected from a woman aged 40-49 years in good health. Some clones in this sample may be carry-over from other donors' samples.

CDR3 sequence (DNA): TGTGCCAGCAGTCTAAGACAGGGTTTTGATCAGCCCCAGCATTTT. Protein product: CASSLRQGFDQPQHF. V usage is TRBV28 and J usage is TRBJ1-5, with 7 bases identical to TRBD1. Per germline, CDR1 MDHEN and CDR2 SYDVKM. Trimming at V came to 5 bases and at J to 5 bases, leaving 9 bases not matched to a gene. CDR3 length equals 15 residues.

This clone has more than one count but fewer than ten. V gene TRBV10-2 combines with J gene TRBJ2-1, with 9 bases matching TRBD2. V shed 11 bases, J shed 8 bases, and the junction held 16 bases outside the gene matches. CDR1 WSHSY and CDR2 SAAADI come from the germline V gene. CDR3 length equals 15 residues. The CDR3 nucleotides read TGCGCCGCAGCACATCCAGCGGGAGGCTGGGATGAGCAGTTCTTC. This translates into CAAAHPAGGWDEQFF.

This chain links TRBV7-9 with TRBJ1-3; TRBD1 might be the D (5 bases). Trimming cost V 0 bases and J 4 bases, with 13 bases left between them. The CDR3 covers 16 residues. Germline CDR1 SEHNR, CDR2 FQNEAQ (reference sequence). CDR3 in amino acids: CASSLALGGTGNTIYF. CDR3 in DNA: TGTGCCAGCAGCTTAGCTTTGGGGGGAACCGGAAACACCATATATTTT.

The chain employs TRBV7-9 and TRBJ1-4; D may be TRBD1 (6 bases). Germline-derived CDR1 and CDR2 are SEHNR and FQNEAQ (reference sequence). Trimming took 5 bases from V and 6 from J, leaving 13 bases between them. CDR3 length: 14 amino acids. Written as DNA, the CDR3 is TGTGCCAGCAGCCCCTCTAGGGGGGATGAAAAACTGTTTTTT. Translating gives CASSPSRGDEKLFF.

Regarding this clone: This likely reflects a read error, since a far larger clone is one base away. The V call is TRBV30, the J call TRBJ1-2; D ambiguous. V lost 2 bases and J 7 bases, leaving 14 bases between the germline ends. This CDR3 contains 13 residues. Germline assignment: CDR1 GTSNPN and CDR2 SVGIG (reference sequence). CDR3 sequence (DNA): TGTGCCTGGAGTATTACCGCAACACTTGGCTACACCTTC. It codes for CAWSITATLGYTF.

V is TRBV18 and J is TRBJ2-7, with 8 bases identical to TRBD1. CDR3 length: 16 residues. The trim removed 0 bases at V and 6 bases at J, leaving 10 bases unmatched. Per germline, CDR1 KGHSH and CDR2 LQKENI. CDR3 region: CASSPPGTGSVGEQYF. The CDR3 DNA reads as TGTGCCAGCTCACCACCAGGGACAGGTTCTGTTGGCGAGCAGTACTTC.

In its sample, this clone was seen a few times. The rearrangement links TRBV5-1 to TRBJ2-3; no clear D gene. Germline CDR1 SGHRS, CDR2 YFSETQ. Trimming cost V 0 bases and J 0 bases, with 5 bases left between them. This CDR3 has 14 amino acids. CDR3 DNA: TGCGCCAGCAGCTTGGGCGAAAGCACAGATACGCAGTATTTT. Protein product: CASSLGESTDTQYF.

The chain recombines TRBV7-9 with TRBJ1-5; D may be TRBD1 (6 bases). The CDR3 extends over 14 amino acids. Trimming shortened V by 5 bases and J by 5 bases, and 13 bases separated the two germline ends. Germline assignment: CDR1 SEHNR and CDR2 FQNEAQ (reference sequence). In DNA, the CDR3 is TGTGCCAGCAGCCTAGGGGGGTTGCATCAGCCCCAGCATTTT. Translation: CASSLGGLHQPQHF.

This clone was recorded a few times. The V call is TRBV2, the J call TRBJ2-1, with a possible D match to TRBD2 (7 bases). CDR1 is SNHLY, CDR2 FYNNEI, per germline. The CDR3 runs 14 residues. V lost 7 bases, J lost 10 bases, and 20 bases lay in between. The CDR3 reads CASNPIGGAGEQFF. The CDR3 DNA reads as TGTGCCAGCAACCCCATTGGGGGGGCGGGCGAGCAGTTCTTC.

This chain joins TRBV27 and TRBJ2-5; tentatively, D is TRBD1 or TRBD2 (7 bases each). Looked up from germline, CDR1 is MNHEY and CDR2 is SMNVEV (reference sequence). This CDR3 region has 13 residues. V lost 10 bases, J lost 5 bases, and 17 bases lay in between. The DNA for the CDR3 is TGTGCCACCCAGGGGGGGGGCTTCGAGACCCAGTACTTC. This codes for CATQGGGFETQYF.

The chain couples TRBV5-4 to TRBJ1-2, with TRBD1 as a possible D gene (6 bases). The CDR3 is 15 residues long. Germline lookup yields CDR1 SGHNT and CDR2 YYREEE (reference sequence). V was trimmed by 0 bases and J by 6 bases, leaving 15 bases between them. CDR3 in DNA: TGTGCCAGCAGCTTGGTATACAGGGACCTCGATGGCTACACCTTC. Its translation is CASSLVYRDLDGYTF.

CDR3 in DNA: TGTGCCAGCGCCGCCAGGGGCTATGGAGCCTACGAGCAGTACTTC. It specifies CASAARGYGAYEQYF. The V and J genes are TRBV6-5 and TRBJ2-7; D is possibly TRBD1 (6 bases). Between the trimmed V and J ends, which lost 8 bases and 2 bases, there was a span of 19 bases. The V gene's germline CDR1 is MNHEY and CDR2 SVGAGI. The CDR3 runs 15 residues.

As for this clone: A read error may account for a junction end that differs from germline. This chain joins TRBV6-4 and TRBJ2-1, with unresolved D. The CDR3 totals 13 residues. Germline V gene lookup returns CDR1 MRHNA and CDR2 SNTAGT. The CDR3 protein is CASSDDSHNEQFF. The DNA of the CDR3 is TGTGCCAGCAGTGACGACTCCCACAATGAGCAGTTCTTC.

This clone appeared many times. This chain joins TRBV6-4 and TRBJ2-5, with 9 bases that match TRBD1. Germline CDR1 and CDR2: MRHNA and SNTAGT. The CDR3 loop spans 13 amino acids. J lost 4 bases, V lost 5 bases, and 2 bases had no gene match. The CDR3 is CASSSDRGETQYF. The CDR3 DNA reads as TGTGCCAGCAGTTCGGACAGGGGAGAGACCCAGTACTTC.

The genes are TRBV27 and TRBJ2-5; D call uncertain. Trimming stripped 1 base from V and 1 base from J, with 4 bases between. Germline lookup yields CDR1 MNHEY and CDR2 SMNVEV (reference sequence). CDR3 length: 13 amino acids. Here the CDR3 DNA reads TGTGCCAGCAGTTTATGGTCCCAAGAGACCCAGTACTTC. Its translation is CASSLWSQETQYF.

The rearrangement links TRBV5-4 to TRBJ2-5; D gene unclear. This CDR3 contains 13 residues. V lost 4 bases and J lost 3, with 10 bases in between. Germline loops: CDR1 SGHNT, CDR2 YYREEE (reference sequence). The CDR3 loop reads CASSVLFEETQYF. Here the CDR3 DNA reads TGTGCCAGCAGCGTGCTGTTCGAAGAGACCCAGTACTTC. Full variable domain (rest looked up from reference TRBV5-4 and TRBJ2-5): ETGVTQSPTHLIKTRGQQVTLRCSSQSGHNTVSWYQQALGQGPQFIFQYYREEENGRGNFPPRFSGLQFPNYSSELNVNALELDDSALYLCASSVLFEETQYFGPGTRLLVL.

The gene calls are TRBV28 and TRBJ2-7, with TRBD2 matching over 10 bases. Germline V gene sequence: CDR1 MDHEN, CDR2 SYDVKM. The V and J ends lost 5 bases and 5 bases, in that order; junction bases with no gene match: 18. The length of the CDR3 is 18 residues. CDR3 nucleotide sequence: TGTGCCAGCAGTCCCATACTAAGGGCTAGCGGGAGACTCGACGAGCAGTACTTC. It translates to CASSPILRASGRLDEQYF.

CDR3 region: CASSQDTRETQYF. The DNA for the CDR3 is TGCGCCAGCAGCCAAGATACTCGAGAGACCCAGTACTTC. The rearrangement uses TRBV4-3 and TRBJ2-5; D remains unclear. The CDR3 is 13 residues long. CDR1 LGHNA and CDR2 YSLEER come from the germline V gene. Trimming stripped 0 bases from V and 4 bases from J, with 6 bases between.

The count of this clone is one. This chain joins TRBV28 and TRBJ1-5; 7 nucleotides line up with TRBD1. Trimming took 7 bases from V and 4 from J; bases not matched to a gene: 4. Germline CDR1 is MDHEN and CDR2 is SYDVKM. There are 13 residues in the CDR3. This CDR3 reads CASKTGSNQPQHF. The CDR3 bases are TGTGCCAGCAAGACAGGGAGTAATCAGCCCCAGCATTTT.

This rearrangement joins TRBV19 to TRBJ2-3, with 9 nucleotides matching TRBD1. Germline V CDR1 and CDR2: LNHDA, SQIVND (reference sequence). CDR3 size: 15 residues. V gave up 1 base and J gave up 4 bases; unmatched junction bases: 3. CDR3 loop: CASSIGTGAADTQYF. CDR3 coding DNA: TGTGCCAGTAGTATAGGGACAGGGGCGGCAGATACGCAGTATTTT.

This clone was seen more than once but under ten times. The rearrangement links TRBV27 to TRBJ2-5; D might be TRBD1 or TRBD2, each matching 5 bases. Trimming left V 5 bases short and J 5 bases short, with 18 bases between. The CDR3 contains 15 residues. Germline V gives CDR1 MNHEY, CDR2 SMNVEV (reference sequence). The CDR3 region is CASSPLRGPRETQYF. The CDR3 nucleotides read TGTGCCAGCAGTCCCCTGAGGGGCCCCCGTGAGACCCAGTACTTC.

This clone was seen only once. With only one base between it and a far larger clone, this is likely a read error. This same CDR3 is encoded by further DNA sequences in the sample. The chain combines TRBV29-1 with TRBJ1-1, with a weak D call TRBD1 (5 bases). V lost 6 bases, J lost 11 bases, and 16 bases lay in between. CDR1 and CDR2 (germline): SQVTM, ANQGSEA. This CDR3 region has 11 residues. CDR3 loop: CSVDRGGTAFF. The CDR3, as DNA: TGCAGCGTGGACCGGGGGGGAACTGCTTTCTTT.

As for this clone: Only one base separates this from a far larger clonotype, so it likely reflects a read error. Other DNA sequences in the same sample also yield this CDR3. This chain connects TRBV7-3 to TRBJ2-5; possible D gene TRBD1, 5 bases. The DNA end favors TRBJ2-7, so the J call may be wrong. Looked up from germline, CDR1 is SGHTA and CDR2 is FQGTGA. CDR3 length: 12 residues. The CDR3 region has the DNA TGTGCCAGCAGCCGCCAGGGCTACGAGCAGTACTTC. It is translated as CASSRQGYEQYF.

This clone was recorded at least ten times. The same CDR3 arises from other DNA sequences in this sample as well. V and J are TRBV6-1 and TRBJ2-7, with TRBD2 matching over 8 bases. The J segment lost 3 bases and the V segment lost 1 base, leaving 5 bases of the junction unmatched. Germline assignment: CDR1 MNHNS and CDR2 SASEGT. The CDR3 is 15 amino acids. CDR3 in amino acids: CASSEEAGVYYEQYF. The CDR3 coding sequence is TGTGCCAGCAGTGAAGAAGCGGGAGTCTACTACGAGCAGTACTTC.

The CDR3 protein is CASSSLTGRAGELFF. In DNA, the CDR3 is TGTGCCAGCAGCTCGCTGACAGGGAGGGCCGGGGAGCTGTTTTTT. The chain uses TRBV5-4 and TRBJ2-2, with D perhaps assigned TRBD1 or TRBD2 (7 bases each). The CDR3 spans 15 residues. Trimming took off 3 bases at V and 6 bases at J, with 15 bases between the two ends. Germline lookup yields CDR1 SGHNT and CDR2 YYREEE (reference sequence).

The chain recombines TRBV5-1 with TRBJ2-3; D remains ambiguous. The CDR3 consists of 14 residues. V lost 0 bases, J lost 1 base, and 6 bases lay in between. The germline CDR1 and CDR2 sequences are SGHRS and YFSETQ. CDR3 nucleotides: TGCGCCAGCAGCTTGGTTGCGGGCACAGATACGCAGTATTTT. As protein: CASSLVAGTDTQYF.

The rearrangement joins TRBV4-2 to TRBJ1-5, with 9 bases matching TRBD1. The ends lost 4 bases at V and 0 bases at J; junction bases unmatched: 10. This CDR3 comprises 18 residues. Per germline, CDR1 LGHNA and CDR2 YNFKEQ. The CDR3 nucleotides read TGTGCCAGCAGCCGAACCGGGACAGGGAGAGTTAGCAATCAGCCCCAGCATTTT. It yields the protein CASSRTGTGRVSNQPQHF.

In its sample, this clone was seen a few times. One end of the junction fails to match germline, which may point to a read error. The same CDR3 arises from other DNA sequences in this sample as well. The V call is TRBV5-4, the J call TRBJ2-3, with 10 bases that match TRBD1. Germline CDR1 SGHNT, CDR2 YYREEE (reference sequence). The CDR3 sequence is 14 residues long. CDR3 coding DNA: TGCGCCAGCAGCCAAGGGACAGGGGTAGATACGCAGTATTTT. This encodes CASSQGTGVDTQYF.

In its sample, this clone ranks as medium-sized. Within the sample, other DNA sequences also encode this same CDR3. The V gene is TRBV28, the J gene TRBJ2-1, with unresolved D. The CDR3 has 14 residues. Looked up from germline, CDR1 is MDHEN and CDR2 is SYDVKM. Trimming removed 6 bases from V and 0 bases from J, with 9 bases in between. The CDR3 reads CASRSRSSYNEQFF. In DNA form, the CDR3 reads TGTGCCAGCAGGTCGAGGAGCTCCTACAATGAGCAGTTCTTC.